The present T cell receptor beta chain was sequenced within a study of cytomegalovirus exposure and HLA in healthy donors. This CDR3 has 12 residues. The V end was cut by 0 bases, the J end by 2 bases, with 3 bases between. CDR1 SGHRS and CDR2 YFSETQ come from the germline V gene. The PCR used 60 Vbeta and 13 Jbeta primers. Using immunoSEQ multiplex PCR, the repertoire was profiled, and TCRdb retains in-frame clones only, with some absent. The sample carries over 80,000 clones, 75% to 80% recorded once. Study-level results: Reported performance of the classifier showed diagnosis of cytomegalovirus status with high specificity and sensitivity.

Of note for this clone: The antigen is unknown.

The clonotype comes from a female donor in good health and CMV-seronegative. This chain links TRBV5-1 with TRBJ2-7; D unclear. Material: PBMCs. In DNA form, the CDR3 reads TGCGCCAGCAGCTTGGACACCTACGAGCAGTACTTC. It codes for CASSLDTYEQYF.